Included here is one T cell receptor beta chain sequence, with context. Sequencing was performed with immunoSEQ multiplex PCR; in TCRdb, only in-frame clones are kept and a portion is missing. The data contain some 200,000 clones, about 86% of them singletons. The data were obtained in a study of blood T cell repertoires in COVID-19. Background on the study: Sample material is recorded as cDNA or gDNA derived from T cells, B-cell-depleted T cells, or PBMCs.

CDR1 SGHRS and CDR2 YFSETQ come from the germline V gene. Trimming removed 1 base at V and 3 bases at J, with 12 bases between. The CDR3 has 15 amino acids. Sequencing was carried out using peripheral blood. The chain is built from TRBV5-1 and TRBJ2-3; D is perhaps TRBD1 (6 bases). This TCR derives from a woman aged 50 to 65 with acute or convalescent COVID-19. The CDR3 DNA reads as TGCGCCAGCAGCTTGACAGGGATCGATACAGATACGCAGTATTTT. This encodes CASSLTGIDTDTQYF.